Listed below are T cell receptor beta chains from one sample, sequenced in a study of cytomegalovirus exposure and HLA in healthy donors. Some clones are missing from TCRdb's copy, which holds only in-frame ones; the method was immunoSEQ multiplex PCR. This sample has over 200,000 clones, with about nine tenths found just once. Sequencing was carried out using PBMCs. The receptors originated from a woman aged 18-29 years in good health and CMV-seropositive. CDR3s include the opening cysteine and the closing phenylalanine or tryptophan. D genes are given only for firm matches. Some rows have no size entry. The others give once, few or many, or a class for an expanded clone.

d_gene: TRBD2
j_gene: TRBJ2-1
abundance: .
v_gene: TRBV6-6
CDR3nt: TGTGCCAGCGGGCGGGAGGAAAAGCAGTTCTTC
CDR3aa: CASGREEKQFF

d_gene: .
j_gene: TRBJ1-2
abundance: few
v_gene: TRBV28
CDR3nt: TGTGCCAGCAGTCAACCCTCAGGGGAGGGCTACACCTTC
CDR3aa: CASSQPSGEGYTF

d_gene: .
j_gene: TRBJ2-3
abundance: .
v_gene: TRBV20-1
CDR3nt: TGCAGCCCCCTTCTAGGGGGTACGCAGTATTTT
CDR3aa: CSPLLGGTQYF

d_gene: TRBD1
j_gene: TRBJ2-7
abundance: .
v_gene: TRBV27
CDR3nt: TGTGCCAGCAGTCGACTGCCGGGACAGTCCTACGAGCAGTACTTC
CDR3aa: CASSRLPGQSYEQYF

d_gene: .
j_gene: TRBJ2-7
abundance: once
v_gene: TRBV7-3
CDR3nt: TGTGCCAGCAGCTTATCCGAGCGGTACTCCTACGAGCAGTACTTC
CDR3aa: CASSLSERYSYEQYF

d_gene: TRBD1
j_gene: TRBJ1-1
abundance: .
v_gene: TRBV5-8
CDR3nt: TGTGCCAGCAGCTTGTGGTACAGGGGGTACACTGAAGCTTTCTTT
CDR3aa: CASSLWYRGYTEAFF

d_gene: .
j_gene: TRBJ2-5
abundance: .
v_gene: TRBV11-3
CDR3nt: TGTGCCAGCAGGGGAGTCGGGCAAGAGACCCAGTACTTC
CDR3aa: CASRGVGQETQYF

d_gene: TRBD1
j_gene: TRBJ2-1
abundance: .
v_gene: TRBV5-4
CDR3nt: TGTGCCAGCAGCTCCGGGACAGGGCAGTTCTTC
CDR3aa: CASSSGTGQFF

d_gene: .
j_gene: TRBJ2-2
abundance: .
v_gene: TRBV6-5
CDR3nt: TGTGCCAGCAGTTACGGGCTCTCGAACACCGGGGAGCTGTTTTTT
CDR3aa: CASSYGLSNTGELFF

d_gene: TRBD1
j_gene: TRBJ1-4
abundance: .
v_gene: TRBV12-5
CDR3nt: TGTGCTAGTGGCCGGGACAGGGATGAAAAACTGTTTTTT
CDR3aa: CASGRDRDEKLFF

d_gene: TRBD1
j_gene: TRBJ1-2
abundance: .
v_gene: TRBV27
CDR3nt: TGTGCCAGCAGCGATTACAGGGGGCGTGCGGGTAACTATGGCTACACCTTC
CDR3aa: CASSDYRGRAGNYGYTF

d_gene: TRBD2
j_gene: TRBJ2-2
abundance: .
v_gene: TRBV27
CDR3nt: TGTGCCAGCAGTTTATCCCCTAGCGGGTACGGGGAGCTGTTTTTT
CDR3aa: CASSLSPSGYGELFF

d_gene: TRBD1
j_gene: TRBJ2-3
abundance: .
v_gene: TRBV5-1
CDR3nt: TGCGCCAGCAGCTTGGGGGTTGACAGGGCCCCGGGAGATACGCAGTATTTT
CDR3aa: CASSLGVDRAPGDTQYF

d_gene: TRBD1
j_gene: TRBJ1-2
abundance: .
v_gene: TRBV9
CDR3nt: TGTGCCAGCAGCGTTCGAGGGCAGGGGGATAGCTACACCTTC
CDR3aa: CASSVRGQGDSYTF

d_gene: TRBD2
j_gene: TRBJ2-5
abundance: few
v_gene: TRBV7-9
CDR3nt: TGTGCCAGCAGCTCGTCCGGGACTAGCACAGAGACCCAGTACTTC
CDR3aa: CASSSSGTSTETQYF

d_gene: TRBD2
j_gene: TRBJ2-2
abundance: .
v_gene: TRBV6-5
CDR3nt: TGTGCCAGCAAAGCGGGGCCCCGGGTCACCGGGGAGCTGTTTTTT
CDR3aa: CASKAGPRVTGELFF

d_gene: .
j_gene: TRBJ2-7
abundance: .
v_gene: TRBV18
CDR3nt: TGTGCCAGCTCCCTCGGCGGCACCCCCACCTACGAGCAGTACTTC
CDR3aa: CASSLGGTPTYEQYF

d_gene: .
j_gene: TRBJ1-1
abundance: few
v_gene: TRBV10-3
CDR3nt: TGTGCCATCGGTGATGGGGCGACCACTGAAGCTTTCTTT
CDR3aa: CAIGDGATTEAFF

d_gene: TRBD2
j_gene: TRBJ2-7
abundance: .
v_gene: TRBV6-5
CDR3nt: TGTGCCAGCAGCCAAAGCGGGACCTACGAGCAGTACTTC
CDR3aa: CASSQSGTYEQYF

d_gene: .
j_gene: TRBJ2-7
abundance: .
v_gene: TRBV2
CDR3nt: TGTGCCAGCAGCGTTACAGGGATCGGCAGGTCCTACGAGCAGTACTTC
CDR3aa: CASSVTGIGRSYEQYF

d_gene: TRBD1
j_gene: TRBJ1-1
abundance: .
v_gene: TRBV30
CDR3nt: TGTGCCTGGAGCCAAACCCGACAGGGCTTGAACACTGAAGCTTTCTTT
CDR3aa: CAWSQTRQGLNTEAFF

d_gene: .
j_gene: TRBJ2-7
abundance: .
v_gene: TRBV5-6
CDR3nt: TGTGCCAGCAGCTTGGGAGGGTACGAGCAGTACTTC
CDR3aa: CASSLGGYEQYF

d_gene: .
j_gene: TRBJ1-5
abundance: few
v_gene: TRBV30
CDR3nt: TGTGCCTGGAGCCCCCAAGGGGATCAGCCCCAGCATTTT
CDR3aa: CAWSPQGDQPQHF

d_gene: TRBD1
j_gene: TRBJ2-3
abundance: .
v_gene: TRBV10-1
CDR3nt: TGCGCCAGCAGTACAGGGGCCGCGATGACAGATACGCAGTATTTT
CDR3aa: CASSTGAAMTDTQYF